This record covers a single T cell receptor beta chain. These data belong to a study of blood T cell repertoires in COVID-19. In the source study's methods: How many nucleated cells were present was estimated from reference gene primer amplification. Sequenced by immunoSEQ multiplex PCR; TCRdb stores in-frame clones only, minus some. For V, J and clone size, that table is used; D and trimming come from the DNA. The table includes 270,000 or so clones, 81% detected once. V shed 6 bases, J shed 8 bases, and the junction held 10 bases outside the gene matches. From germline, CDR1 is MRHNA and CDR2 SNTAGT. This CDR3 region has 16 residues.

Sequencing input: peripheral blood. The J gene is TRBJ2-1, the V gene TRBV6-4; 13 bases are shared with TRBD2. The receptor comes from a woman in her fifties or sixties with active or convalescent COVID-19. CDR3 bases: TGTGCCAGCAGCCCCGAACTAGCGGGGGGGCTACATGAGCAGTTCTTC. Its protein product is CASSPELAGGLHEQFF.